The 12 T cell receptor beta chains below all came from one sample that was sequenced in a study of blood T cells in healthy people across ages. The authors ran a second PCR of about 6 to 11 cycles using a sample-barcoded 5' primer and a J-beta primer mix. TCRdb passed the 5' RACE reads through MiXCR, listing each CDR3 protein once. Of around 500,000 distinct CDR3 sequences in the sample, roughly a quarter were seen once. The data were also submitted as part of a second study, on T cells of mothers and their children.

The material sequenced was blood. These receptors were collected from a boy between 2 and 15 years old in good health.

As for this clonotype: It is likely a read error, because the conserved phenylalanine at the end of the CDR3 is missing. The V gene is TRBV24-1, the J gene TRBJ2-5; 8 nucleotides line up with TRBD2. This CDR3 is built from 13 residues. Germline-derived CDR1 and CDR2 are KGHDR and SFDVKD. With 7 bases clipped from V and 5 bases from J, the junction kept 5 bases outside the gene matches. The CDR3 protein is CATSGGVGETQYL. In DNA form, the CDR3 reads TGTGCCACCAGCGGGGGGGTCGGTGAGACCCAGTACTTA.

This clonotype was counted between two and nine times. V gene TRBV4-2 combines with J gene TRBJ1-2; 9 nucleotides agree with TRBD1. This CDR3 spans 14 amino acids. Unmatched junction bases numbered 7, after V lost 3 bases and J lost 8 bases. Looked up from germline, CDR1 is LGHNA and CDR2 is YNFKEQ. This CDR3 is CASSHRDRDRGYTF. The CDR3, as DNA: TGTGCCAGCAGCCACCGGGACAGGGATCGCGGCTACACCTTC.

The V gene is TRBV2, the J gene TRBJ2-7; D might be TRBD1 or TRBD2, each matching 6 bases. Looked up from germline, CDR1 is SNHLY and CDR2 is FYNNEI. Trimming cost V 2 bases and J 9 bases, with 23 bases left between them. The CDR3 consists of 16 residues. CDR3 nucleotides: TGTGCCAGCAGTGAAAAGGCGGGTACAGGGCCCGGGGGGCAGTACTTC. Its translation is CASSEKAGTGPGGQYF.

The chain links TRBV18 to TRBJ2-1; D gene unclear. This CDR3 contains 14 residues. Trimming stripped 1 base from V and 8 bases from J, with 12 bases between. Germline CDR1 is KGHSH and CDR2 is LQKENI. This CDR3 reads CASSPLPGRHEQFF. The CDR3 nucleotides read TGTGCCAGCTCACCACTCCCGGGTAGGCATGAGCAGTTCTTC.

The sample holds a few counts of this clonotype. The chain has TRBV9 and TRBJ1-4; no clear D. Trimming cost V 3 bases and J 0 bases, with 9 bases left between them. Germline lookup yields CDR1 SGDLS and CDR2 YYNGEE. The CDR3 totals 15 residues. CDR3 sequence: CASSASGATNEKLFF. In nucleotides, the CDR3 is TGTGCCAGCAGCGCCTCAGGAGCAACTAATGAAAAACTGTTTTTT. The whole variable domain, remainder taken from reference TRBV9 and TRBJ1-4, is DSGVTQTPKHLITATGQRVTLRCSPRSGDLSVYWYQQSLDQGLQFLIQYYNGEERAKGNILERFSAQQFPDLHSELNLSSLELGDSALYFCASSASGATNEKLFFGSGTQLSVL.

V is TRBV3-1 and J is TRBJ2-5; 7 positions match TRBD1. The germline CDR1 and CDR2 sequences are LGHDT and YNNKEL (reference sequence). The CDR3 is made up of 15 amino acids. Trimming took 3 bases from V and 5 from J; bases not matched to a gene: 9. The CDR3 DNA is TGTGCCAGCAGCCAGTCGACAGGGTCTGGTGAGACCCAGTACTTC. Amino acids: CASSQSTGSGETQYF.

The chain uses TRBV7-8 and TRBJ1-4, with 11 bases fitting TRBD1. Germline assignment: CDR1 SGHVS and CDR2 FQNEAQ. CDR3 length: 17 residues. V was pared by 2 bases and J by 0 bases, with 2 bases of the junction left unmatched. CDR3 sequence (DNA): TGTGCCAGCAGCTTAATGGGACAGGGGGCAACTAATGAAAAACTGTTTTTT. This gives the protein CASSLMGQGATNEKLFF.

The gene calls are TRBV10-3 and TRBJ2-5; D is possibly TRBD2 (8 bases). Germline loops: CDR1 ENHRY, CDR2 SYGVKD. The V and J ends lost 6 bases and 7 bases respectively, with 24 bases between them. There are 16 residues in the CDR3. DNA of the CDR3: TGTGCCATCAGCCTCGGGAGCGGGGGACAGAGTTCGACCCAGTACTTC. It specifies CAISLGSGGQSSTQYF.

This clonotype was detected only a few times. The chain has TRBV6-5 and TRBJ2-7; TRBD2 aligns across 12 bases. The CDR3 extends over 15 amino acids. Germline V CDR1 and CDR2: MNHEY, SVGAGI. Trimming took 6 bases from V and 4 from J; bases not matched to a gene: 7. The CDR3 nucleotides read TGTGCCAGCAGGATACCCGGGACTAGCGGGTACGAGCAGTACTTC. This gives the protein CASRIPGTSGYEQYF.

The chain links TRBV10-2 to TRBJ2-3, with D possibly TRBD1 on 5 matching bases. V lost 0 bases and J 1 base, leaving 14 bases between the germline ends. This CDR3 region has 17 residues. Germline CDR1 is WSHSY and CDR2 is SAAADI. CDR3 sequence: CASSESTRQGGTDTQYF. CDR3 nucleotide sequence: TGCGCCAGCAGTGAGTCGACTCGCCAGGGTGGCACAGATACGCAGTATTTT.

The J gene is TRBJ2-1, the V gene TRBV21-1; the table's D call, TRBD1, was not checked against the DNA. TRBV21-1 is an annotated pseudogene. CDR3 length: 18 residues. DNA of the CDR3: TGTGCCAGCAGCAAAGCAAATCGAGGGGGTGTTTCCTACAATGAGCAGTTCTTC. Translation: CASSKANRGGVSYNEQFF.

The sample holds a few counts of this clonotype. DNA for the CDR3: TGTGCCACCGCCGGGGAGGAGGGATTAAAGGGCGGAGATACGCAGTATTTT. Translation gives CATAGEEGLKGGDTQYF. The V call is TRBV10-3, the J call TRBJ2-3; a possible D gene is TRBD2 (6 bases). This CDR3 contains 17 residues. Germline V gene sequence: CDR1 ENHRY, CDR2 SYGVKD. V dropped 10 bases and J dropped 5 bases, with 28 bases sitting between them.